This TCR beta chain was identified in a study of vaccination and CD4 T cells after COVID-19 (dated by TCRdb to 2022 to 2024). Background on the whole study: Convalescent patients had a positive SARS-CoV-2 result on nasal swab PCR, and of these patients, several had mild disease and one had severe disease. In around nine COVID-19 convalescent patients and a handful of infection-naive healthy vaccine recipients, the spike-specific CD4+ TCR repertoire before mRNA vaccination was compared with the repertoire after mRNA vaccination. Participants got two doses of the Pfizer-BioNTech BNT162b2 vaccine (n=8) or two doses of the Moderna mRNA-1273 vaccine (n=2). Six males and four females were included in the convalescent cohort, with two Hispanic individuals, seven Caucasians, two Asians and one multiracial person represented. As controls, cultures received a CEFX viral epitope pool (the positive control), an HIV-1 Nef peptide pool (the negative control), or no peptide at all. Culture stimuli were overlapping spike peptide pools from SARS-CoV-2 and from the common cold coronaviruses HCoV-NL63, HCoV-OC43 and HCoV-229E. Post-COVID blood samples were collected from convalescent patients a median of roughly 100 days after diagnosis, with a range of about 30 to 161 days. The time from the second vaccine dose to post-vaccine blood sampling had a median of roughly 77 days and ranged from about 14 to 250 days. General study outcomes and caveats: In convalescent patients, a median around 85% of post-vaccine SARS-CoV-2-reactive clones were detected only after vaccination, and vaccine-specific priming was suggested by this finding. The study included relatively few convalescent patients and did not analyze early timepoints after natural infection. Although the median number of SARS-CoV-2-reactive clonotypes went up from 21 after infection to some 37 after vaccination, the increase was not significant. Nearly all vaccine-specific clones in convalescent patients (304 of 307) were mono-reactive for SARS-CoV-2 spike rather than cross-reactive with common cold coronaviruses.

The treatment or condition label, read with the paper, signifies: 10-day PBMC culture with coronavirus spike peptide pools or control peptides (ViraFEST assay). The ViraFEST assay was used in the study, in which antigen-specific T cells were expanded with peptide pools and expanded clonotypes were subsequently identified by TCR sequencing. Positive SARS-CoV-2 PCR tests in the convalescent patients dated from March to December 2020, before Alpha, Beta and Delta variants emerged in the United States. PBMCs were cultured at about 2 million per well in IMDM supplemented with roughly 5% human AB serum and 8 to 10 IU/ml IL-2, with roughly 9.5 ug/ml peptide pools added. On days 3 and 7, half of the culture medium was replaced with fresh IL-2-containing medium. CD4+ T cells were isolated after roughly 10 days of culture through negative selection using the EasySep CD4+ T cell isolation kit. Ficoll-Paque Plus gradient centrifugation was used to isolate PBMCs from whole blood, and the isolated PBMCs were then either used fresh or cryopreserved at -140C. Culture conditions were generally each tested in triplicate wells.

As concerns this clonotype: Which antigen it targets is not known. It has no much larger one-base neighbor in the sample; base qualities were not kept.

The library was made by PCR. DNA from cultured CD4+ T cells was subjected to TCR sequencing with the Oncomine TCR Beta short-read assay at the Johns Hopkins FTIC core. The QIAamp micro DNA kit was used to extract genomic DNA from the cultured CD4+ T cells. Oncomine TCR Beta libraries made from cultured CD4+ T cells were pooled using unique dual indexes and sequenced on an Illumina iSeq 100. Concerning the study's data processing: Non-productive sequences were filtered out, and CDR3s that did not start with C, did not end with F or W, or were shorter than 7 amino acids were discarded. Antigen-specific clonotypes were identified using the MANAFEST web application through comparison of peptide-stimulated wells with reference and other culture wells. Positive clones required FDR below 0.05, an odds ratio above 5, and productive frequency above 0.1% in at least two of three replicate wells. Cross-reactive clonotypes were defined as significantly expanded in both SARS-CoV-2 spike wells and at least one common cold coronavirus spike condition. Levenshtein distances (stringdist) and unrooted phylogenetic trees (ape) in R version 3.6.1 were used to assess CDR3 homology. TCRdb reran the public reads through fastp at Q25 and MiXCR, keeping productive beta chains. Rows with one shared CDR3 protein collapse into an entry with the most common genes and DNA. The V and J calls, along with clone size, are taken from TCRdb and not from the paper's own processing. The sample includes roughly 3,100 distinct CDR3 sequences, with 70% to 80% observed a single time. The top ten clones comprise 20% of the sample.

The cysteine opens and the phenylalanine closes a CDR3 of 14 amino acids. The DNA shown is the 42-base CDR3, in frame from base 1. For this chain, trimming is 8 bases at the V end and 7 bases at the J end, and the number of junction bases without a gene match is 6. From a lookup of the germline V gene, CDR1 and CDR2 are MNHNS and SASEGT. The material sequenced was CD4+ T cells from blood, cultured in vitro. The rearrangement joined TRBV6-1 to TRBJ2-2; 11 middle bases align to TRBD1. This TCR came from a human donor who had recovered from COVID-19. In nucleotides, the sequence is TGTGCCAGCGTCTGGACAGGGGGCATCGGGGAGCTGTTTTTT. It is translated as CASVWTGGIGELFF.